Each of the 31 T cell receptor beta chains below was sequenced from the same sample in a study of T cell responses to AZD1222 COVID-19 vaccine. The assay was immunoSEQ multiplex PCR, and TCRdb's table has in-frame clones only and misses some. The sample has roughly 55,000 clones; around 92% are singletons. The sample here was peripheral blood, taken on day 0 of AZD1222 vaccination. All receptors derive from an adult in good health.

Worth noting for this clone: The junction and the germline gene differ at one end; a read error may be behind it. The gene calls are TRBV12-3 or TRBV12-4 and TRBJ1-2, with D hard to call. This CDR3 has 13 residues. The CDR3 DNA follows: TGTGCCAGCAGTTTAGAGGGCTCCTATGGCCACACCTTC. Its protein is CASSLEGSYGHTF.

The V and J genes are TRBV18 and TRBJ2-2, with TRBD2 matching 14 bases. The CDR3 is 19 amino acids. Germline-derived CDR1 and CDR2 are KGHSH and LQKENI. V dropped 1 base and J dropped 0; count of bases not matched to a gene: 4. CDR3 loop: CASSPRGLAGASNTGELFF. CDR3 nucleotides: TGTGCCAGCTCACCACGGGGACTAGCGGGAGCCTCGAACACCGGGGAGCTGTTTTTT.

The chain couples TRBV28 to TRBJ1-5; D is undetermined. This CDR3 region has 11 residues. From germline, CDR1 is MDHEN and CDR2 SYDVKM. V lost 5 bases, J lost 12 bases, and 11 bases lay in between. CDR3 residues: CASSTSGVQHF. The CDR3 bases are TGTGCCAGCAGTACGTCCGGGGTCCAGCATTTT.

The V gene is TRBV9, the J gene TRBJ2-1; 9 bases agree with TRBD2. The germline V gene encodes CDR1 SGDLS and CDR2 YYNGEE. J was trimmed by 4 bases and V by 0 bases; bases with no gene match: 8. The CDR3 is 17 residues long. The CDR3, as DNA: TGTGCCAGCAGCGTAGGGGCTAGCGGGAAGGTGTACAATGAGCAGTTCTTC. This gives the protein CASSVGASGKVYNEQFF.

This clone turned up a few times. The chain combines TRBV2 with TRBJ1-5; 7 bases map to TRBD1. Germline lookup yields CDR1 SNHLY and CDR2 FYNNEI. The length of the CDR3 is 15 residues. V was clipped by 1 base and J by 3 bases; unmatched bases: 3. The CDR3 is CASSEGGQHNQPQHF. CDR3 nucleotide sequence: TGTGCCAGCAGTGAAGGGGGACAGCACAATCAGCCCCAGCATTTT.

CDR3 nucleotide sequence: TGCGCCAGCAGCCAACCGACAGGGGCAACAGATACGCAGTATTTT. It translates to CASSQPTGATDTQYF. The J gene is TRBJ2-3, the V gene TRBV4-1; TRBD1 aligns across 8 bases. J gave up 3 bases and V 2 bases, and 4 bases lay outside the gene matches. Germline CDR1 MGHRA, CDR2 YSYEKL. The CDR3 is made up of 15 amino acids.

The J gene is TRBJ1-2, the V gene TRBV3-1 (or the pseudogene TRBV3-2), with TRBD1 identical over 9 bases. The CDR3 contains 16 residues. CDR1 and CDR2 from the germline V gene are LGHDT and YNNKEL (reference sequence). With 3 bases clipped from V and 7 bases from J, the junction kept 12 bases outside the gene matches. CDR3 DNA: TGTGCCAGCAGCCAGGGTGACAGGGGGTTGTGGCTTGGCTACACCTTC. Protein sequence: CASSQGDRGLWLGYTF.

CDR3 in amino acids: CATSRGWTTEEAPENTEAFF. As DNA, the CDR3 is TGTGCCACCAGCAGAGGCTGGACTACAGAAGAGGCTCCAGAGAACACTGAAGCTTTCTTT. The chain is built from TRBV15 and TRBJ1-1; D unresolved. Between the trimmed V and J ends, which lost 1 base and 1 base, there was a span of 25 bases. This CDR3 is built from 20 residues. The V gene's germline CDR1 is LNHNV and CDR2 YYDKDF (reference sequence).

The chain links TRBV5-1 to TRBJ2-7; 7 bases fit TRBD1. V shed 2 bases and J 2 bases; nucleotides not matched to a gene: 7. Germline V lookup: CDR1 SGHRS, CDR2 YFSETQ. The CDR3 runs to 15 residues. In nucleotides, the CDR3 is TGCGCCAGCAGCTTAGGATGGGACAGTACCTACGAGCAGTACTTC. It encodes CASSLGWDSTYEQYF.

The chain has TRBV20-1 and TRBJ2-7; D is uncertain. The V end lost 3 bases, the J end lost 0 bases, and 15 bases lay between the germline ends. Germline loops: CDR1 DFQATT, CDR2 SNEGSKA (reference sequence). The CDR3 is 15 amino acids. CDR3 nucleotide sequence: TGCAGTGCTAGTGTTCACGACCCTTTCTCCTACGAGCAGTACTTC. Encoded protein: CSASVHDPFSYEQYF.

The chain uses TRBV30 and TRBJ2-1; D gene ambiguous. CDR1 is GTSNPN and CDR2 is SVGIG in the germline V gene (reference sequence). V lost 6 bases and J lost 12, with 21 bases in between. CDR3 length equals 13 residues. CDR3 bases: TGTGCCTGTGGGCGAGGTGTAGGTGACGGGCAGTTCTTC. This gives the protein CACGRGVGDGQFF.

This clone was found once. CDR3 residues: CASSFSGGRGNTIYF. The DNA of the CDR3 is TGTGCCAGCAGTTTTTCCGGGGGGCGCGGAAACACCATATATTTT. This chain connects TRBV28 to TRBJ1-3; tentative D call: TRBD1 (6 bases). The CDR3 extends over 15 amino acids. V shed 3 bases and J shed 4 bases, with 13 bases lying between them. Germline V gene lookup returns CDR1 MDHEN and CDR2 SYDVKM.

The V and J genes are TRBV6-5 and TRBJ2-7, with 8 bases lining up with TRBD2. This CDR3 comprises 16 residues. Per germline, CDR1 MNHEY and CDR2 SVGAGI. Trimming at V came to 2 bases and at J to 1 base, leaving 7 bases not matched to a gene. CDR3 sequence: CASSYRFLAGSYEQYF. The CDR3 DNA reads TGTGCCAGCAGTTACCGTTTTTTAGCGGGGTCCTACGAGCAGTACTTC.

The V and J genes are TRBV5-1 and TRBJ2-7; D might be TRBD1 (6 bases). The germline V gene has CDR1 SGHRS and CDR2 YFSETQ. The ends were cut back, 0 bases at V and 3 bases at J, with 10 bases in the middle. The CDR3 runs 14 residues. In nucleotides, the CDR3 is TGCGCCAGCAGCTTGGGGGGGCCAAACTACGAGCAGTACTTC. Protein product: CASSLGGPNYEQYF.

In its sample, this clone was seen once. The rearrangement uses TRBV6-5 and TRBJ2-5, with D perhaps matching TRBD2 (5 bases). CDR3 length: 16 amino acids. In germline, CDR1 is MNHEY, CDR2 SVGAGI. Trimming left V 2 bases short and J 7 bases short, with 20 bases between. The DNA for the CDR3 is TGTGCCAGCAGTTACCGCCAGATCACCCGGGAAGGGACCCAGTACTTC. It translates to CASSYRQITREGTQYF.

The V call is TRBV10-3, the J call TRBJ1-3; possibly TRBD1 for D (5 bases). This CDR3 has 16 amino acids. Between the trimmed V and J ends, which lost 0 bases and 0 bases, there was a span of 9 bases. Germline loops: CDR1 ENHRY, CDR2 SYGVKD. For the CDR3, the DNA is TGTGCCATCAGTGAGTCGCCGGGGGGCTCTGGAAACACCATATATTTT. As protein: CAISESPGGSGNTIYF.

J is TRBJ1-5 and V is TRBV19; D is unclear. V was trimmed by 3 bases and J by 1 base, leaving 10 bases between them. The CDR3 contains 15 residues. Germline V gives CDR1 LNHDA, CDR2 SQIVND (reference sequence). CDR3 in amino acids: CASSMSMASNQPQHF. The CDR3 DNA sequence: TGTGCCAGTAGTATGAGCATGGCGAGCAATCAGCCCCAGCATTTT.

The rearrangement joins TRBV28 to TRBJ2-2; D possibly corresponds to TRBD1 (7 bases). The CDR3 is 17 amino acids. V dropped 5 bases and J dropped 9 bases, with 25 bases sitting between them. Germline CDR1 is MDHEN and CDR2 is SYDVKM. Here the CDR3 DNA reads TGTGCCAGCAGTCCCTACAGACGGACAGGAGGGGCCCGGGAGCTGTTTTTT. Translation gives CASSPYRRTGGARELFF. Filled out from reference TRBV28 and TRBJ2-2, the complete variable domain reads DVKVTQSSRYLVKRTGEKVFLECVQDMDHENMFWYRQDPGLGLRLIYFSYDVKMKEKGDIPEGYSVSREKKERFSLILESASTNQTSMYLCASSPYRRTGGARELFFGEGSRLTVL.

The CDR3 bases are TGTGCCAGCAGTTCCCTTAAAAGACTAGCGGGGCATTTCACAGATACGCAGTATTTT. Translation gives CASSSLKRLAGHFTDTQYF. The chain links TRBV27 to TRBJ2-3; the match to TRBD2 covers 11 bases. With V trimmed by 4 bases and J by 2 bases, 14 bases remained unmatched. CDR3 length: 19 amino acids. Germline CDR1 and CDR2: MNHEY and SMNVEV (reference sequence).

J is TRBJ1-4 and V is TRBV27, with D unresolved. Germline CDR1 is MNHEY and CDR2 is SMNVEV (reference sequence). The V end was cut by 3 bases, the J end by 4 bases, with 15 bases between. The CDR3 consists of 16 residues. The chain's CDR3 is CASSLGSTNGNEKLFF. In nucleotides, the CDR3 is TGTGCCAGCAGTTTGGGGTCAACGAACGGTAATGAAAAACTGTTTTTT. Together with reference TRBV27 and TRBJ1-4, the CDR3 gives the full variable domain: EAQVTQNPRYLITVTGKKLTVTCSQNMNHEYMSWYRQDPGLGLRQIYYSMNVEVTDKGDVPEGYKVSRKEKRNFPLILESPSPNQTSLYFCASSLGSTNGNEKLFFGSGTQLSVL.

This clone was detected only once. The chain combines TRBV6-5 with TRBJ2-7; a possible D gene is TRBD2 (6 bases). Trimming left V 8 bases short and J 2 bases short, with 10 bases between. The CDR3 consists of 12 residues. Per the germline V gene, CDR1 is MNHEY and CDR2 is SVGAGI. CDR3 residues: CASGSGAYEQYF. DNA for the CDR3: TGTGCCAGCGGGTCGGGAGCCTACGAGCAGTACTTC.

The chain couples TRBV28 to TRBJ1-4; 8 bases align to TRBD1. The V segment lost 5 bases and the J segment 8 bases; nucleotides outside the gene matches: 7. This CDR3 is built from 14 residues. Germline assignment: CDR1 MDHEN and CDR2 SYDVKM. The DNA of the CDR3 is TGTGCCAGCAGTCTACAGGGGGTAACGGAAAAACTGTTTTTT. Residues: CASSLQGVTEKLFF.

The sample holds one count of this clone. The chain combines TRBV2 with TRBJ1-1; no clear D gene. The CDR3 is made up of 12 amino acids. V was clipped by 8 bases and J by 0 bases, with 7 bases between them. Germline V gives CDR1 SNHLY, CDR2 FYNNEI. This CDR3 is CASRKMNTEAFF. As DNA, the CDR3 is TGTGCCAGCCGAAAGATGAACACTGAAGCTTTCTTT.

V usage is TRBV7-3 and J usage is TRBJ2-1, with D perhaps matching TRBD1 or TRBD2 (5 bases each). V was shortened by 4 bases and J by 2 bases, with 12 bases between the two germline ends. Germline CDR1 SGHTA, CDR2 FQGTGA. The CDR3 covers 15 residues. CDR3 DNA: TGTGCCAGCAGCTCCGGGACCAGCGCCTACAATGAGCAGTTCTTC. Its protein is CASSSGTSAYNEQFF.

CDR3 sequence (DNA): TGTGCCAGCAGTTTAATAGGAAGGCAGGTCAGGGGCGAGACCCAGTACTTC. As protein: CASSLIGRQVRGETQYF. This chain uses TRBV6-2 or TRBV6-3 with TRBJ2-5; the D gene is possibly TRBD1 (6 bases). Trimming stripped 4 bases from V and 5 bases from J, with 23 bases between. The CDR3 is 17 amino acids. Per germline, CDR1 MNHEY and CDR2 SVGEGT.

The chain carries TRBV6-5 and TRBJ1-4; the D is unclear. V was clipped by 8 bases and J by 6 bases, with 13 bases between them. The CDR3 spans 13 residues. Germline values: CDR1 MNHEY, CDR2 SVGAGI. The CDR3: CASRRRRDEKLFF. The CDR3 nucleotides are TGTGCCAGCCGCCGACGGCGGGATGAAAAACTGTTTTTT.

The table lists this clone with a count of one. The rearrangement joins TRBV5-1 to TRBJ2-2, with TRBD2 matching 12 bases. From germline, CDR1 is SGHRS and CDR2 YFSETQ. This CDR3 has 17 residues. V gave up 4 bases and J gave up 4 bases; unmatched junction bases: 8. CDR3 protein: CASSEGQGLAGTGELFF. CDR3 nucleotides: TGCGCCAGCAGCGAGGGACAGGGACTAGCGGGCACCGGGGAGCTGTTTTTT.

The rearrangement uses TRBV6-5 and TRBJ2-7; D may be TRBD1 (5 bases). The V end was cut by 2 bases, the J end by 0 bases, with 8 bases between. The germline CDR1 and CDR2 sequences are MNHEY and SVGAGI. The CDR3 runs to 14 residues. This CDR3 reads CASSYHRFSYEQYF. DNA of the CDR3: TGTGCCAGCAGTTACCACAGGTTCTCCTACGAGCAGTACTTC.

This rearrangement joins TRBV11-3 to TRBJ2-2; D gene ambiguous. This CDR3 contains 12 residues. The germline V gene encodes CDR1 SGHNT and CDR2 YENEEA. Trimming removed 3 bases from V and 4 bases from J, with 3 bases in between. The DNA of the CDR3 is TGTGCCAGCAGCTTCTCCACCGGGGAGCTGTTTTTT. Protein: CASSFSTGELFF. The full variable domain, with the rest looked up from reference TRBV11-3 and TRBJ2-2, is EAGVVQSPRYKIIEKKQPVAFWCNPISGHNTLYWYLQNLGQGPELLIRYENEEAVDDSQLPKDRFSAERLKGVDSTLKIQPAELGDSAVYLCASSFSTGELFFGEGSRLTVL.

The gene calls are TRBV28 and TRBJ2-5; the D is unclear. The CDR3 extends over 14 amino acids. CDR1 is MDHEN and CDR2 is SYDVKM in the germline V gene. Deletions cut 3 bases from V and 2 bases from J, with 10 bases between. The CDR3 coding sequence is TGTGCCAGCAGTTTCACAGCGTTTCAAGAGACCCAGTACTTC. It is translated as CASSFTAFQETQYF.

V gene TRBV12-5 combines with J gene TRBJ2-2; no firm D call. Germline V gene lookup returns CDR1 LGHNT and CDR2 FRNRAP. Between the trimmed V and J ends, which lost 0 bases and 8 bases, there was a span of 4 bases. The CDR3 runs 12 residues. CDR3 DNA sequence: TGTGCTAGTGGTTTGGTTCCGGGGGAGCTGTTTTTT. Its protein product is CASGLVPGELFF.